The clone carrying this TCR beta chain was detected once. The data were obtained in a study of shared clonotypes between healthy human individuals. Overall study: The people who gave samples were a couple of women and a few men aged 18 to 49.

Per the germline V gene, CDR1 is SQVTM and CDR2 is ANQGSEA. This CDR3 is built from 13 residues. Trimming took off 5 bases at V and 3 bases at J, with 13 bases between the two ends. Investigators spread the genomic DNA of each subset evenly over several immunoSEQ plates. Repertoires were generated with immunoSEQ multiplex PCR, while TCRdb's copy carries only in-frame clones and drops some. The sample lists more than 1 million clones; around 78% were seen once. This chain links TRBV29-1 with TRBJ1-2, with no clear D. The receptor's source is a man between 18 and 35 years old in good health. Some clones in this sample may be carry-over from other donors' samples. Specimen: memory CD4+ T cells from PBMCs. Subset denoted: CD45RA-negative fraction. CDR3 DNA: TGCAGCGTTTCGTCTATAGGTTACTATGGCTACACCTTC. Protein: CSVSSIGYYGYTF.